This record covers a single TCR beta chain. The method was immunoSEQ multiplex PCR; TCRdb's version includes in-frame clones alone and lacks a portion of them. Here the sample spans 55,000 to 80,000 clones, about 86% being singletons. The sample is drawn from a study of PD-L1 blockade in urothelial cancer. Study-level information: Prior chemotherapy in patients spanned 0 to 3 regimens.

The time point is: pretreatment peripheral blood. In germline, CDR1 is SGHRS, CDR2 YFSETQ. J was trimmed by 0 bases and V by 0 bases; bases with no gene match: 7. The CDR3 is made up of 18 amino acids. The sequence derives from a man between 70 and 80 years old with urothelial cancer. The chain links TRBV5-1 to TRBJ2-1; TRBD2 matches at 9 bases. Material: PBMCs, obtained around atezolizumab (anti-PD-L1) treatment. The CDR3 region has the DNA TGCGCCAGCAGCTTGGCCCCGGCGGGACTAGCCTCCTACAATGAGCAGTTCTTC. It is translated as CASSLAPAGLASYNEQFF.